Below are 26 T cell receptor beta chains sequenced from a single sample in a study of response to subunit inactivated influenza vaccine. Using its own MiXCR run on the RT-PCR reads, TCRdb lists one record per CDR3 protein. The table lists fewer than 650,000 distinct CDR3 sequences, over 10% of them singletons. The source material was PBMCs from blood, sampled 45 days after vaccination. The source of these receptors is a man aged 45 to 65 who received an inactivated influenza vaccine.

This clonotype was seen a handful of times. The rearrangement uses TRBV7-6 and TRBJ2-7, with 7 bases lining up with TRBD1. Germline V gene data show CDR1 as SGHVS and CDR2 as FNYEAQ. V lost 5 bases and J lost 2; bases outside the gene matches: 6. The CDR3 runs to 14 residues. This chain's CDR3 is CASSHKQGTYEQYF. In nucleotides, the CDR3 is TGTGCCAGCAGCCATAAACAGGGGACCTACGAGCAGTACTTC.

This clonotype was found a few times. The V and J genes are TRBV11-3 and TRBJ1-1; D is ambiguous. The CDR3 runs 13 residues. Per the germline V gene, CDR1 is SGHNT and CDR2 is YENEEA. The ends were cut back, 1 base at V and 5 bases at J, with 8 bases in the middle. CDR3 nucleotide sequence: TGTGCCAGCAGCTTAGTTGAGGGAACTGAAGCTTTCTTT. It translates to CASSLVEGTEAFF.

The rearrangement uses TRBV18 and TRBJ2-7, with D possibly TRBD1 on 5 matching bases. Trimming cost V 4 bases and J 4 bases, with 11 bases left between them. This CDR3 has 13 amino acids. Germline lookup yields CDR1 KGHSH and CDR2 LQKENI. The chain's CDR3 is CASSRPPGYEQYF. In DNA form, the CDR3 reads TGTGCCAGCTCACGACCACCAGGGTACGAGCAGTACTTC.

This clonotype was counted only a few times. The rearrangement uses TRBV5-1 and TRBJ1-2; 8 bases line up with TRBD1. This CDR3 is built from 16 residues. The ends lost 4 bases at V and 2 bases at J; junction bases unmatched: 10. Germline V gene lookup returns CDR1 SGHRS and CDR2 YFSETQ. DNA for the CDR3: TGCGCCAGCAGCGTCGACAGGGGCCGGGGAAACTATGGCTACACCTTC. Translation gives CASSVDRGRGNYGYTF.

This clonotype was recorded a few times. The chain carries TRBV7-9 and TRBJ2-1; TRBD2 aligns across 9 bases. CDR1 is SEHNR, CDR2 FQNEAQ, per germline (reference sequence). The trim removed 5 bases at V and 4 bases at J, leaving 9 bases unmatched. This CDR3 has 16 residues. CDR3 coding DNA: TGTGCCAGCAGCCCGATCAGCGGGGGGTGGTACAATGAGCAGTTCTTC. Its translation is CASSPISGGWYNEQFF.

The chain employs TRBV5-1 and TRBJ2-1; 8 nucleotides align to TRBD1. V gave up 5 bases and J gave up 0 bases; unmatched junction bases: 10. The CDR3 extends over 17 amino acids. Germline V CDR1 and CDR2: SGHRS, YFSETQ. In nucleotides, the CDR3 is TGCGCCAGCAGAGGAGACAGGGGCTTGAGCTCCTACAATGAGCAGTTCTTC. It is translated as CASRGDRGLSSYNEQFF.

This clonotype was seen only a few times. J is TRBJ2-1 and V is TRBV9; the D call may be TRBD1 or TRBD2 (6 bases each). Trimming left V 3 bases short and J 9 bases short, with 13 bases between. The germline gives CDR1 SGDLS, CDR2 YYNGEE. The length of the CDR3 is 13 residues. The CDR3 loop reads CASSGGAELEQFF. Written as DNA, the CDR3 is TGTGCCAGCAGCGGGGGGGCCGAGCTTGAGCAGTTCTTC.

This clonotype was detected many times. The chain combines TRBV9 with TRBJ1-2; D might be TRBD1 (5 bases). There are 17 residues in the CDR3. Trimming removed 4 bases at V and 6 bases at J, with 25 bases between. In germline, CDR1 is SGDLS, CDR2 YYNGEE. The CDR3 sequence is CASSTYRGRATFNGYTF. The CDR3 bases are TGTGCCAGCAGCACCTACCGCGGCAGGGCCACCTTCAATGGCTACACCTTC.

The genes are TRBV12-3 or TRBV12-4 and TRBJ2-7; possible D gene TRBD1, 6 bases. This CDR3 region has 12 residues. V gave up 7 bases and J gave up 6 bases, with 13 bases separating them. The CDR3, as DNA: TGTGCCAGCAAATATTTAGGGGGCGAGCAGTACTTC. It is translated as CASKYLGGEQYF.

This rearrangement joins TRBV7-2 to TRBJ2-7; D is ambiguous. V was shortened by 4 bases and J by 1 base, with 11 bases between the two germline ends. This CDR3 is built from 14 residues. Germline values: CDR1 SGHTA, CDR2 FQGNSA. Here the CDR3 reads CASSSRIISYEQYF. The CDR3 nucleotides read TGTGCCAGCAGCTCAAGGATAATATCCTACGAGCAGTACTTC.

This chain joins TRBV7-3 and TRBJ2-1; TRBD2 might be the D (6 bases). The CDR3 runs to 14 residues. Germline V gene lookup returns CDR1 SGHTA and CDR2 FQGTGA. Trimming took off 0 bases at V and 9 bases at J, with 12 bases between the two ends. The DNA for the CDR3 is TGTGCCAGCAGCTTAACGGGGAGGTCCGGTGAGCAGTTCTTC. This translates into CASSLTGRSGEQFF.

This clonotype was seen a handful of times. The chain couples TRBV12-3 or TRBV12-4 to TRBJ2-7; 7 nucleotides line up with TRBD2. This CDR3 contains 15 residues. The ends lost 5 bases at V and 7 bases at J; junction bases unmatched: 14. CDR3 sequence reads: CASSPLGGVTEEQYF. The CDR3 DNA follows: TGTGCCAGCAGTCCCTTGGGGGGGGTAACGGAGGAGCAGTACTTC.

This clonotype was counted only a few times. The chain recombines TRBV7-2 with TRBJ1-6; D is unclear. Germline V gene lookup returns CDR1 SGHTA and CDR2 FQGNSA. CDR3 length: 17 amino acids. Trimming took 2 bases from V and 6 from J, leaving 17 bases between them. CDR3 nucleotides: TGTGCCAGCAGCTTACTTGCGATACCGGGTCCTAATTCACCCCTCCACTTT. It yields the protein CASSLLAIPGPNSPLHF. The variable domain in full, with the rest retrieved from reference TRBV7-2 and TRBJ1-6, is GAGVSQSPSNKVTEKGKDVELRCDPISGHTALYWYRQSLGQGLEFLIYFQGNSAPDKSGLPSDRFSAERTGGSVSTLTIQRTQQEDSAVYLCASSLLAIPGPNSPLHFGNGTRLTVT.

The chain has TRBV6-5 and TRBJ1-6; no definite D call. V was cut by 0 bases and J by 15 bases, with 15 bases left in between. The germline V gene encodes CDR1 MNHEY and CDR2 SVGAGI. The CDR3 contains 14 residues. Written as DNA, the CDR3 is TGTGCCAGCAGTTACTCGATGTCCGGGGATAACCTCCACTTT. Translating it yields CASSYSMSGDNLHF.

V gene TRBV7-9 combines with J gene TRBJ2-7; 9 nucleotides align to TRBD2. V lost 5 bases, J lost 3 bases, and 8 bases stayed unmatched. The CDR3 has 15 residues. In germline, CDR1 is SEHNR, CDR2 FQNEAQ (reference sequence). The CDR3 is CASSGSGGPLYEQYF. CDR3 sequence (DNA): TGTGCCAGCAGCGGTAGCGGGGGACCTCTCTACGAGCAGTACTTC.

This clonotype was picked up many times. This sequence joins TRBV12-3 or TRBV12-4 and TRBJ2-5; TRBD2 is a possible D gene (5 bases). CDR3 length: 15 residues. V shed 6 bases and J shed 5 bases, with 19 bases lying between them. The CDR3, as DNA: TGTGCCAGCAGCCTCCGAATCGGGGATCGGGAGACCCAGTACTTC. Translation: CASSLRIGDRETQYF.

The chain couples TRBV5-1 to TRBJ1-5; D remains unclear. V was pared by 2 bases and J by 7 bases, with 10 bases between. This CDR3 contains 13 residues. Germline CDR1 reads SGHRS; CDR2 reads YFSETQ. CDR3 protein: CASSLDPEQPQHF. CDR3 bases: TGCGCCAGCAGCTTAGATCCTGAGCAGCCCCAGCATTTT.

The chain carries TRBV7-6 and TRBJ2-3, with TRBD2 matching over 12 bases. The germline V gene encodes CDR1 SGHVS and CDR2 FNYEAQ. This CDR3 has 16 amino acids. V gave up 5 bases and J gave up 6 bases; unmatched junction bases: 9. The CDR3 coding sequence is TGTGCCAGCAGCCAGGGACTAGCGGGTTCCAGGGATACGCAGTATTTT. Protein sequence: CASSQGLAGSRDTQYF. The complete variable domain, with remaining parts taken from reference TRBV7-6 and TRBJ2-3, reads GAGVSQSPRYKVTKRGQDVALRCDPISGHVSLYWYRQALGQGPEFLTYFNYEAQQDKSGLPNDRFSAERPEGSISTLTIQRTEQRDSAMYRCASSQGLAGSRDTQYFGPGTRLTVL.

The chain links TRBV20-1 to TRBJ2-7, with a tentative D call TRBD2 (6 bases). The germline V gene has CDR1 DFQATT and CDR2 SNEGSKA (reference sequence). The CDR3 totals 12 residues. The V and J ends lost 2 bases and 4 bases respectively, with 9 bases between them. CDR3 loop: CSARRGGYEQYF. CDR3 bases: TGCAGTGCTAGACGGGGAGGATACGAGCAGTACTTC.

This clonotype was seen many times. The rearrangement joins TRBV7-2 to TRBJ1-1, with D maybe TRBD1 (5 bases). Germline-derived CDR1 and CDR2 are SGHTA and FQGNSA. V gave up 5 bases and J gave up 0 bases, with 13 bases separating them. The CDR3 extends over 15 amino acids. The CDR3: CASSPRGGVNTEAFF. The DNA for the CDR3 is TGTGCCAGCAGCCCACGGGGAGGGGTGAACACTGAAGCTTTCTTT.

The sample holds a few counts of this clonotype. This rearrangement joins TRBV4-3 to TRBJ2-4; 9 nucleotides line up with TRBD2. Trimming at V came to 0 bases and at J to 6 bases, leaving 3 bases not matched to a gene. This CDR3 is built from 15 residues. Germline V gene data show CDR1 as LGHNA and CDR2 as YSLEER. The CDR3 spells CASSQEWRGGNIQYF. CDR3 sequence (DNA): TGCGCCAGCAGCCAAGAGTGGCGGGGGGGAAACATTCAGTACTTC.

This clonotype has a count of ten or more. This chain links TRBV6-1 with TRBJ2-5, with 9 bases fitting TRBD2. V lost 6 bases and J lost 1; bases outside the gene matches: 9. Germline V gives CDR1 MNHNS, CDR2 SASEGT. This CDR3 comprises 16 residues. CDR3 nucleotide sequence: TGTGCCAGCAGCCCCTCCAGCGGGGGGTTCCAAGAGACCCAGTACTTC. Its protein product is CASSPSSGGFQETQYF.

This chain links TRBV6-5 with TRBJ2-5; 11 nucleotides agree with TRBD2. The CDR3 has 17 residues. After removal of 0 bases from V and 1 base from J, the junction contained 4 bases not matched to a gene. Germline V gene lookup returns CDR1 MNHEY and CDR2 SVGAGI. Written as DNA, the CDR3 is TGTGCCAGCAGTTACTCGTTTACTAGCGGGGGCCAAGAGACCCAGTACTTC. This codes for CASSYSFTSGGQETQYF.

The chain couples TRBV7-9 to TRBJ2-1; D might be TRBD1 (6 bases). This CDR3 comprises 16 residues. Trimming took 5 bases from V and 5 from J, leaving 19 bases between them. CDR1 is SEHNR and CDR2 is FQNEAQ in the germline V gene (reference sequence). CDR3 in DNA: TGTGCCAGCAGCCCGTGGTGGACAGAGCAAAACAATGAGCAGTTCTTC. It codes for CASSPWWTEQNNEQFF.

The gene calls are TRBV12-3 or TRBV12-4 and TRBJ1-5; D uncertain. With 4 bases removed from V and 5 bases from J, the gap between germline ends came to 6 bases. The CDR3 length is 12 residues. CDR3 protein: CASSYADQPQHF. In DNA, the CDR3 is TGTGCCAGCAGTTACGCAGATCAGCCCCAGCATTTT.

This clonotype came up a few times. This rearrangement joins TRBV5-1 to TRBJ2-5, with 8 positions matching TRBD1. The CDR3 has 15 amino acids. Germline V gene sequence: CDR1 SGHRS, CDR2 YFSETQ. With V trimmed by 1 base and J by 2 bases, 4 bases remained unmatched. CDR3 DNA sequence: TGCGCCAGCAGCTTGCGGACAGGGCGTCAAGAGACCCAGTACTTC. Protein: CASSLRTGRQETQYF.